The next 5 T cell receptor beta chains were all read from a single sample in a study of shared clonotypes between healthy human individuals. Terminally differentiated effector memory CD45RA+ cells were excluded by CCR7 positive selection of CD45RO-negative cells. Profiling relied on immunoSEQ multiplex PCR, and the TCRdb table lists in-frame clones only, not all of them. The sample holds about 590,000 clones; 95% are singletons and the top ten take about 0.11%. Sequencing input: naive CD8+ T cells sorted from blood. These receptors all come from a woman in her 30s in good health.

CDR3 amino acids: CAWGEGPIEAFF. In DNA form, the CDR3 reads TGTGCCTGGGGGGAGGGACCGATTGAAGCTTTCTTT. The chain combines TRBV30 with TRBJ1-1, with a possible D match to TRBD1 (5 bases). The CDR3 spans 12 residues. V lost 5 bases to trimming and J lost 7 bases, with 14 bases between them. Germline V gene data show CDR1 as GTSNPN and CDR2 as SVGIG (reference sequence).

The chain links TRBV19 to TRBJ2-1; 12 bases map to TRBD2. V trimming: 7 bases; J trimming: 3 bases; junction bases outside the gene matches: 7. This CDR3 contains 16 residues. From germline, CDR1 is LNHDA and CDR2 SQIVND (reference sequence). In DNA form, the CDR3 reads TGTGCCAGTACCGAACTAGCGGGAGGTAGCTACAATGAGCAGTTCTTC. It translates to CASTELAGGSYNEQFF.

CDR3 amino acids: CASSLSLAPYNEQFF. As DNA, the CDR3 is TGTGCCAGCAGTTTATCGCTAGCGCCATACAATGAGCAGTTCTTC. The genes are TRBV27 and TRBJ2-1, with D possibly being TRBD2 (6 bases). The CDR3 has 15 residues. Germline assignment: CDR1 MNHEY and CDR2 SMNVEV (reference sequence). Trimming pared 0 bases from V and 4 bases from J, leaving 10 bases between.

This chain connects TRBV6-6 to TRBJ2-7, with D hard to call. Germline V CDR1 and CDR2: MNHNY, SVGAGI (reference sequence). Trimming removed 3 bases from V and 3 bases from J, with 12 bases in between. The CDR3 covers 14 residues. CDR3 residues: CASSYSGVGYEQYF. The CDR3 DNA reads as TGTGCCAGCAGTTATTCTGGGGTTGGCTACGAGCAGTACTTC.

This clone appeared once. The V call is TRBV6-6, the J call TRBJ2-7; no definite D call. V was pared by 2 bases and J by 4 bases, with 9 bases between. Germline V gene sequence: CDR1 MNHNY, CDR2 SVGAGI (reference sequence). The CDR3 loop spans 13 amino acids. Here the CDR3 DNA reads TGTGCCAGCAGTTACCGGGCCGGGTACGAGCAGTACTTC. Translated: CASSYRAGYEQYF.